This TCR beta chain was recovered during a study of cytomegalovirus exposure and HLA in healthy donors. Whole-study findings and limits: Cytomegalovirus-associated TCR beta chains were listed, numbering roughly 150. Whilst most TCR sequences proved rare, a subset of public TCRs occurred across many donors.

About this clone: Its antigen is currently unknown.

Measured with immunoSEQ multiplex PCR; TCRdb has only the in-frame clones, and not every one. The sample holds 70,000 to 95,000 clones, 90% to 95% seen once. The sample comprised PBMCs. The clonotype was recovered from a woman aged 25 to 45 in good health and CMV-seronegative.

CDR3 bases: TGTGCCAGCCTTGGGGGCGGGGGGGCCTTAGATACGCAGTATTTT. Residues: CASLGGGGALDTQYF. V and J are TRBV28 and TRBJ2-3; 9 bases match TRBD2. This CDR3 comprises 15 residues. Trimming cost V 8 bases and J 5 bases; bases outside gene matches: 11. Germline-derived CDR1 and CDR2 are MDHEN and SYDVKM.